These T cell receptor beta chains were read from a single sample in a study of blood T cell repertoires in COVID-19. The method was immunoSEQ multiplex PCR; TCRdb's version includes in-frame clones alone and lacks a portion of them. The data contain 90,000 to 120,000 clones, roughly 80% of them singletons. The sample consisted of peripheral blood. The receptors were gathered from a human donor in a cohort sampled during active COVID-19. Each CDR3 is given with its conserved first and last residue. D genes are given only for firm matches. Rows give clone size only sometimes, using once, few, many, or a class for an expanded clone.

>TRBJ2-2|.|.|TRBV5-8|15
CASSLTGAVLGELFF
TGTGCCAGCAGCTTGACGGGAGCGGTTCTCGGGGAGCTGTTTTTT
>TRBJ1-2|.|.|TRBV7-2|16
CASSLLPEGADYGYTF
TGTGCCAGCAGCTTACTCCCTGAAGGGGCTGACTATGGCTACACCTTC
>TRBJ2-7|.|.|TRBV28|15
CASSRPTGVTYEQYF
TGTGCCAGCAGTAGACCGACAGGTGTAACCTACGAGCAGTACTTC
>TRBJ2-2|.|TRBD2|TRBV27|15
CASSLSLAGAGELFF
TGTGCCAGCAGTTTATCGCTAGCGGGAGCCGGGGAGCTGTTTTTT
>TRBJ2-1|.|TRBD2|TRBV30|16
CAWSTGGTSGGGEQFF
TGTGCCTGGAGTACGGGCGGGACTAGCGGAGGGGGTGAGCAGTTCTTC
>TRBJ2-3|.|.|TRBV10-3|14
CAISEGTTTDTQYF
TGTGCCATCAGTGAGGGGACAACCACAGATACGCAGTATTTT
>TRBJ1-1|once|.|TRBV6-2/TRBV6-3|14
CASSYSSPGTEAFF
TGTGCCAGCAGTTACTCGAGTCCGGGCACTGAAGCTTTCTTT
>TRBJ2-3|.|.|TRBV4-1|14
CASSQDPGVDTQYF
TGCGCCAGCAGCCAAGATCCAGGGGTAGATACGCAGTATTTT
>TRBJ2-1|once|TRBD2|TRBV11-3|17
CASSPSAAGGPDNEQFF
TGTGCCAGCAGCCCGTCCGCGGCGGGAGGGCCGGACAATGAGCAGTTCTTC
>TRBJ2-3|.|TRBD1|TRBV7-9|15
CASTRLGTGTDTQYF
TGTGCCAGCACCAGACTCGGGACAGGCACAGATACGCAGTATTTT
>TRBJ2-5|.|TRBD1|TRBV19|14
CASSIGQGLETQYF
TGTGCCAGTAGTATCGGACAGGGATTGGAGACCCAGTACTTC
>TRBJ1-5|.|.|TRBV7-8|14
CASSPRNSNQPQHF
TGTGCCAGCAGCCCCAGAAATAGCAATCAGCCCCAGCATTTT
>TRBJ2-2|.|TRBD1|TRBV3-1/TRBV3-2|15
CASSLRDRPTGELFF
TGTGCCAGCAGCCTCCGGGACAGGCCCACCGGGGAGCTGTTTTTT
>TRBJ2-5|.|TRBD1|TRBV7-3|15
CASSAGAGQGITQYF
TGTGCCAGCAGCGCAGGCGCGGGACAGGGGATCACCCAGTACTTC
>TRBJ1-2|few|.|TRBV7-2|14
CASSISRQGNGYTF
TGTGCCAGCAGCATATCCCGGCAGGGAAATGGCTACACCTTC
>TRBJ1-2|once|.|TRBV28|13
CASRPGTPYGYTF
TGTGCCAGCAGACCCGGGACACCCTATGGCTACACCTTC
>TRBJ1-2|.|TRBD1|TRBV27|15
CASSPRTGSYYGYTF
TGTGCCAGCAGTCCCAGGACAGGATCGTACTACGGCTACACCTTC
>TRBJ2-7|.|.|TRBV7-9|14
CASSLEVRQGEQYF
TGTGCCAGCAGCTTAGAGGTTCGGCAGGGCGAGCAGTACTTC
>TRBJ2-2|.|TRBD1|TRBV4-3|15
CASSRQGAVTGELFF
TGCGCCAGCAGCCGACAGGGGGCCGTCACCGGGGAGCTGTTTTTT
>TRBJ2-3|.|.|TRBV7-9|16
CASSSDLRGSTDTQYF
TGTGCCAGCAGCTCCGATCTCAGGGGAAGCACAGATACGCAGTATTTT
>TRBJ1-2|once|TRBD1|TRBV7-2|12
CASSLGQGGYTF
TGTGCCAGCAGCTTAGGACAGGGTGGCTACACCTTC
>TRBJ1-1|.|TRBD1|TRBV2|15
CASSEARGAVTEAFF
TGTGCCAGCAGTGAAGCCAGGGGGGCAGTGACTGAAGCTTTCTTT
>TRBJ2-3|.|TRBD2|TRBV7-6|15
CASSLMRGAPDTQYF
TGTGCCAGCAGCTTAATGCGGGGGGCCCCAGATACGCAGTATTTT
>TRBJ1-4|.|TRBD1|TRBV7-6|16
CASSFGGGTTNEKLFF
TGTGCCAGCAGCTTTGGAGGGGGCACAACTAATGAAAAACTGTTTTTT
>TRBJ2-6|once|TRBD1|TRBV28|18
CASTPAGTGKSGANVLTF
TGTGCCAGCACCCCCGCCGGGACAGGGAAGTCTGGGGCCAACGTCCTGACTTTC
>TRBJ1-5|.|.|TRBV19|15
CASNLFAGGGQPQHF
TGTGCCAGTAACCTATTTGCGGGAGGAGGGCAGCCCCAGCATTTT
>TRBJ2-1|few|TRBD1|TRBV19|14
CASRRQGAGDEQFF
TGTGCCAGTAGACGACAGGGGGCGGGGGATGAGCAGTTCTTC
>TRBJ2-1|.|.|TRBV5-1|13
CASSWDSASEQFF
TGCGCCAGCAGCTGGGACTCCGCGAGCGAGCAGTTCTTC
>TRBJ1-2|.|.|TRBV7-9|14
CASMQQGLGYGYTF
TGTGCCAGCATGCAGCAGGGATTAGGGTATGGCTACACCTTC
>TRBJ1-2|few|TRBD1|TRBV28|14
CASSGQGDNYGYTF
TGTGCCAGCAGTGGACAGGGGGATAACTATGGCTACACCTTC
>TRBJ2-1|.|TRBD2|TRBV6-5|15
CASSYQIAGGNEQFF
TGTGCCAGCAGTTACCAGATAGCGGGAGGTAATGAGCAGTTCTTC
>TRBJ2-2|once|.|TRBV6-6|15
CASSYQGLNTGELFF
TGTGCCAGCAGTTACCAAGGACTTAACACCGGGGAGCTGTTTTTT
>TRBJ2-7|.|.|TRBV11-2|16
CASDSSGWGMPYEQYF
TGTGCCAGCGATAGTTCTGGGTGGGGCATGCCCTACGAGCAGTACTTC